This T cell receptor beta chain originates from a study of early T cells in non-severe SARS-CoV-2 infection. Study context: The sequenced material was bulk RNA from unsorted whole blood, and its chains were unpaired.

Individual cDNA molecules each received unique molecular identifiers attached to them. TCRdb reprocessed the 5' RACE reads with MiXCR, giving one entry per CDR3 protein. The table has more than 25,000 distinct CDR3 sequences, more than 4% seen once. The receptor's source is an adult who was a healthcare worker with PCR-confirmed SARS-CoV-2 infection or an uninfected control (not recorded which). Sequences were obtained from whole blood.

The CDR3 sequence is CASSAGGLYTDTQYF. CDR3 DNA: TGTGCCAGCAGCGCGGGGGGACTTTACACAGATACGCAGTATTTT. The chain joins TRBV7-8 to TRBJ2-3; TRBD2 matches 8 bases. The CDR3 runs 15 residues. J gave up 2 bases and V 5 bases, and 6 bases lay outside the gene matches. CDR1 and CDR2 from the germline V gene are SGHVS and FQNEAQ. The whole variable domain, remainder taken from reference TRBV7-8 and TRBJ2-3, is GAGVSQSPRYKVAKRGQDVALRCDPISGHVSLFWYQQALGQGPEFLTYFQNEAQLDKSGLPSDRFFAERPEGSVSTLKIQRTQQEDSAVYLCASSAGGLYTDTQYFGPGTRLTVL.